The entry below describes one T cell receptor (beta chain). TCRdb's copy holds only in-frame clones and misses some; the assay was immunoSEQ multiplex PCR. In the table there are over 150,000 clones, around 81% of which are singletons. In germline, CDR1 is GTSNPN, CDR2 SVGIG (reference sequence). The CDR3 runs 15 residues. Trimming took off 3 bases at V and 1 base at J, with 14 bases between the two ends. The sample comes from a study of blood T cell repertoires in COVID-19. Study context: There were acute and convalescent COVID-19 samples, and they came from the United States, Italy and Spain. Sources were T cells, B-cell-depleted T cells, or PBMCs; the material itself was cDNA or gDNA.

Sequenced: peripheral blood. The receptor's source is a man aged 65-85 years with active or convalescent COVID-19. J is TRBJ2-3 and V is TRBV30; TRBD1 is a possible D gene (7 bases). The CDR3 region is CAWRRQGGGTDTQYF. Written as DNA, the CDR3 is TGTGCCTGGAGACGACAGGGAGGAGGCACAGATACGCAGTATTTT.